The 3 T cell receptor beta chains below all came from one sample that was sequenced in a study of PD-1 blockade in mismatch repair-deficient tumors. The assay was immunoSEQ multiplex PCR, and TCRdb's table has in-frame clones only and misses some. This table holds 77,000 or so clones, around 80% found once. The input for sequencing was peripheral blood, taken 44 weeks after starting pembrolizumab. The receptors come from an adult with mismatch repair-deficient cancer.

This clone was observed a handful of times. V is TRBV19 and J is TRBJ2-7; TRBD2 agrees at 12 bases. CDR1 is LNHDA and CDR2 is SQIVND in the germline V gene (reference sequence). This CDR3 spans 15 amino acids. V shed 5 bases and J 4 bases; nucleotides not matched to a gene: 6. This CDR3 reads CASSGETSGSYEQYF. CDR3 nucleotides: TGTGCCAGTAGTGGGGAGACTAGCGGGAGTTACGAGCAGTACTTC.

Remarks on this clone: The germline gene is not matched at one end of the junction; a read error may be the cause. The CDR3 loop is CASSLGTGGELFF. In DNA, the CDR3 is TGTGCTAGCAGCTTAGGGACCGGCGGGGAGCTGTTTTTT. The rearrangement links TRBV7-7 to TRBJ2-2, with D perhaps given as TRBD1 or TRBD2 (5 bases each). The CDR3 loop spans 13 amino acids. CDR1 and CDR2 (germline): SSHAT, FNYEAQ (reference sequence).

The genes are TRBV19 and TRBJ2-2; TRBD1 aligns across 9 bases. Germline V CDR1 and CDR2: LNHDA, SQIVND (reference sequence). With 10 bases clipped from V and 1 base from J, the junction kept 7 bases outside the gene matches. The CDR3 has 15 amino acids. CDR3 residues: CATFRGQGNTGELFF. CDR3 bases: TGTGCCACCTTTCGGGGACAGGGGAACACCGGGGAGCTGTTTTTT.